The present entry profiles one T cell receptor beta chain with its context. Its cognate antigen has yet to be identified. Base quality data are lacking; no much larger clone is found one base away. TCRbeta CDR3 regions were amplified from genomic DNA using the immunoSEQ Assay, a bias-controlled multiplex PCR. On the study's bioinformatics: The number of nucleated cells in each sample was estimated by amplification of reference gene primers within the assay. Sequence reads were collapsed and filtered to measure the absolute abundance of every unique TCRbeta CDR3 rearrangement. For each sample, productive Simpson clonality was calculated as the square root of Simpson's diversity index across productive rearrangements. The immuneACCESS repertoire file appears here via TCRdb, limited to in-frame rearrangements. These files lack a portion of the clones; in checked studies, under half of the deficit traces to unresolved V genes, and the cause of the others is not known. V, J and clone size reflect that table, while D and trimming were determined from the DNA. This sample lists roughly 38,000 clones; 76% were detected once. Jointly, the top ten make up roughly 8.7% of the sample.

Trimming costs V 1 base and J 7 bases, and their ends lie 10 bases apart. The CDR3 starts with the cysteine, ends with the phenylalanine, and has 13 residues. Only the CDR3 part of the read is kept: 39 bases, read in frame from the first base. The germline V gene encodes CDR1 GTSNPN and CDR2 SVGIG (reference sequence). The sample is drawn from a study of blood T cell repertoires in COVID-19 (dated by TCRdb to about 2020). For the study in its entirety: Samples covering the acute and convalescent phases of COVID-19 were provided by collaborators in the United States, Italy and Spain. Sample metadata almost always included a de-identified subject ID, COVID-19 status, age in years and sex. Deeply sampled blood TCRbeta repertoires from subjects exposed to, actively infected with, or recovered from COVID-19 were included in the dataset. Samples came from the ongoing ImmuneRACE study (first 160 participants) plus 1,254 subjects from 6 global collaborators. The prospective study material was composed of cDNA or gDNA derived from T cells, B-cell-depleted T cells, or PBMCs. The repertoires were released in a freely available public database intended as a resource for research on the immune response to SARS-CoV-2. HLA class I and class II types, where available, came from metadata supplied by the sample provider rather than from assay-based typing.

Whole blood was collected in K2EDTA tubes by collaborating institutions according to the institutions' own protocols. For TCRbeta analysis, collaborator samples were shipped as frozen whole blood, as isolated PBMCs, or as DNA extracted from either sample type. What the research found in general, with its limitations: How much clinical and demographic metadata was included differed by source and by participant, and the metadata was provided uncurated.

In this chain, TRBV30 is recombined with TRBJ1-4; the D gene assignment is ambiguous. The TCR sequence derives from a man between 65 and 85 years old with active or convalescent COVID-19. The sample comprised peripheral blood. At the DNA level, the sequence is TGTGCCTGGAGTGGGACTATAGGTGAAAAACTGTTTTTT. Translated, this gives CAWSGTIGEKLFF.